These 27 T cell receptor beta chains originate from one sample sequenced in a study of CD8 T cells in ankylosing spondylitis. MiXCR, applied by TCRdb to the 5' RACE reads, yields one record per CDR3 protein. The sample contains hundreds of thousands of distinct CDR3 sequences, roughly 20% of which appear only once. The sequencing input was blood, either unsorted or a sorted T cell fraction (not recorded which). These receptors came from a female donor with ankylosing spondylitis or in good health (not recorded which).

This clonotype has just a few counts. The chain is built from TRBV11-3 and TRBJ2-5, with D tentatively TRBD1 (5 bases). This CDR3 has 15 amino acids. V was clipped by 3 bases and J by 7 bases, with 18 bases between them. CDR1 is SGHNT, CDR2 YENEEA, per germline. As DNA, the CDR3 is TGTGCCAGCAGCTTTGACAGCACCCAAGACCCGACCCAGTACTTC. Translation: CASSFDSTQDPTQYF.

This rearrangement joins TRBV10-3 to TRBJ2-1; D is ambiguous. V was pared by 1 base and J by 6 bases, with 7 bases between. Germline V gives CDR1 ENHRY, CDR2 SYGVKD. The CDR3 runs 13 residues. CDR3 amino acids: CAISEYLTNEQFF. In DNA form, the CDR3 reads TGTGCCATCAGTGAGTACCTAACCAATGAGCAGTTCTTC.

This rearrangement joins TRBV5-1 to TRBJ1-2; D perhaps matches TRBD1 (6 bases). CDR3 length equals 15 residues. Germline V gene sequence: CDR1 SGHRS, CDR2 YFSETQ. The V end was cut by 0 bases, the J end by 5 bases, with 14 bases between. CDR3 DNA sequence: TGCGCCAGCAGCTTGGAGACAGGCCACGGGTATGGCTACACCTTC. Translated, it gives CASSLETGHGYGYTF.

The chain employs TRBV6-2 or TRBV6-3 and TRBJ1-1; no firm D call. Trimming stripped 8 bases from V and 1 base from J, with 8 bases between. This CDR3 is 12 amino acids long. Germline lookup yields CDR1 MNHEY and CDR2 SVGEGT. The CDR3 DNA sequence: TGTGCCAGCCTGGACTCGAACACTGAAGCTTTCTTT. It codes for CASLDSNTEAFF.

The chain carries TRBV4-3 and TRBJ2-5, with TRBD2 identical over 13 bases. The J segment lost 7 bases and the V segment lost 2 bases, leaving 7 bases of the junction unmatched. Germline CDR1 is LGHNA and CDR2 is YSLEER. The CDR3 length is 16 residues. CDR3 protein: CASSQLGTSGAGTQYF. CDR3 DNA sequence: TGCGCCAGCAGCCAACTCGGGACTAGCGGGGCCGGGACCCAGTACTTC.

This clonotype was recorded many times. This chain connects TRBV29-1 to TRBJ2-2; tentatively, D is TRBD1 (6 bases). Germline assignment: CDR1 SQVTM and CDR2 ANQGSEA. This CDR3 has 13 residues. V was shortened by 6 bases and J by 5 bases, with 13 bases between the two germline ends. The CDR3 protein is CSVGKGGTGELFF. In DNA form, the CDR3 reads TGCAGCGTGGGAAAAGGGGGAACCGGGGAGCTGTTTTTT.

This clonotype was recorded a few times. J is TRBJ1-1 and V is TRBV29-1; D is possibly TRBD1 (6 bases). Germline V gives CDR1 SQVTM, CDR2 ANQGSEA. Between the trimmed V and J ends, which lost 5 bases and 3 bases, there was a span of 13 bases. The CDR3 length is 13 residues. DNA of the CDR3: TGCAGCGTTACTCAGGACAGCTACACTGAAGCTTTCTTT. Translating gives CSVTQDSYTEAFF.

V and J are TRBV18 and TRBJ1-4, with D possibly being TRBD1 (6 bases). With 3 bases removed from V and 5 bases from J, the gap between germline ends came to 10 bases. Germline V gene data show CDR1 as KGHSH and CDR2 as LQKENI. The CDR3 sequence is 14 residues long. The CDR3 reads CASSPGTQNEKLFF. Written as DNA, the CDR3 is TGTGCCAGCTCACCCGGGACACAGAATGAAAAACTGTTTTTT.

The DNA of the CDR3 is TGTGCCATCAGTGAGTCGATCACCACTGAAGCTTTCTTT. Its translation: CAISESITTEAFF. The gene calls are TRBV10-3 and TRBJ1-1; D unresolved. Germline V CDR1 and CDR2: ENHRY, SYGVKD. The CDR3 extends over 13 amino acids. V was cut by 0 bases and J by 4 bases, with 6 bases left in between.

This clonotype has at least ten counts. V usage is TRBV15 and J usage is TRBJ1-3, with no clear D. Germline V CDR1 and CDR2: LNHNV, YYDKDF (reference sequence). This CDR3 has 17 residues. V lost 0 bases and J lost 0, with 12 bases in between. The CDR3 region has the DNA TGTGCCACCAGCAGAGAGAGGTCAGGCCCCTCTGGAAACACCATATATTTT. This translates into CATSRERSGPSGNTIYF.

The rearrangement joins TRBV6-1 to TRBJ1-2, with D possibly TRBD1 on 5 matching bases. With 8 bases removed from V and 4 bases from J, the gap between germline ends came to 14 bases. The CDR3 runs to 13 residues. Per the germline V gene, CDR1 is MNHNS and CDR2 is SASEGT. The CDR3 is CASQPAGRYGYTF. CDR3 in DNA: TGTGCCAGCCAGCCGGCAGGGCGCTATGGCTACACCTTC.

This clonotype was counted many times. This chain uses TRBV20-1 with TRBJ2-1; 8 positions match TRBD2. The germline V gene has CDR1 DFQATT and CDR2 SNEGSKA (reference sequence). The CDR3 is made up of 15 amino acids. V gave up 3 bases and J gave up 5 bases; unmatched junction bases: 9. CDR3 loop: CSASQGLAGHNEQFF. Here the CDR3 DNA reads TGCAGTGCTAGCCAAGGTCTAGCGGGCCACAATGAGCAGTTCTTC.

This rearrangement joins TRBV20-1 to TRBJ2-3, with unresolved D. The CDR3 runs to 14 residues. V was shortened by 1 base and J by 1 base, with 9 bases between the two germline ends. Germline values: CDR1 DFQATT, CDR2 SNEGSKA (reference sequence). CDR3 protein: CSARAVKGTDTQYF. The CDR3 DNA is TGCAGTGCTAGAGCAGTTAAAGGCACAGATACGCAGTATTTT.

This clonotype was observed a few times. This chain joins TRBV10-3 and TRBJ1-2; the D is unclear. The V gene's germline CDR1 is ENHRY and CDR2 SYGVKD. Between the trimmed V and J ends, which lost 7 bases and 2 bases, there was a span of 11 bases. The CDR3 sequence is 13 residues long. The DNA for the CDR3 is TGTGCCATCAAAGGAGCTACCAACTATGGCTACACCTTC. Translation: CAIKGATNYGYTF.

This clonotype was seen a handful of times. The genes are TRBV4-2 and TRBJ1-2, with TRBD1 as a possible D gene (5 bases). The CDR3 spans 15 residues. The V and J ends lost 0 bases and 8 bases respectively, with 16 bases between them. CDR1 and CDR2 from the germline V gene are LGHNA and YNFKEQ. The CDR3 protein is CASSQDLGVRTGYTF. The DNA of the CDR3 is TGTGCCAGCAGCCAAGATTTAGGGGTTAGGACCGGCTACACCTTC.

The chain joins TRBV9 to TRBJ2-3; TRBD1 is a possible D gene (5 bases). This CDR3 is 15 amino acids long. Germline lookup yields CDR1 SGDLS and CDR2 YYNGEE. The ends were cut back, 5 bases at V and 0 bases at J, with 13 bases in the middle. The CDR3, as DNA: TGTGCCAGCAGTGTTGCTGGACATAGCACAGATACGCAGTATTTT. The encoded protein is CASSVAGHSTDTQYF.

This sequence joins TRBV28 and TRBJ1-1; 7 bases map to TRBD1. Germline V gene data show CDR1 as MDHEN and CDR2 as SYDVKM. J was trimmed by 5 bases and V by 0 bases; bases with no gene match: 9. The CDR3 sequence is 16 residues long. This CDR3 reads CASSLWGRGRGTEAFF. The CDR3 bases are TGTGCCAGCAGTTTATGGGGCAGGGGGAGAGGGACTGAAGCTTTCTTT.

The V call is TRBV28, the J call TRBJ2-3, with TRBD1 identical over 9 bases. The V segment lost 6 bases and the J segment 4 bases; nucleotides outside the gene matches: 8. From germline, CDR1 is MDHEN and CDR2 SYDVKM. The CDR3 sequence is 15 residues long. The DNA for the CDR3 is TGTGCCAGCAGCCACCAGGGGACAGGGTCAGATACGCAGTATTTT. Translating gives CASSHQGTGSDTQYF.

This clonotype was observed many times. V and J are TRBV4-3 and TRBJ2-7; perhaps TRBD2 as D (5 bases). The V and J ends lost 3 bases and 0 bases respectively, with 9 bases between them. Per the germline V gene, CDR1 is LGHNA and CDR2 is YSLEER. This CDR3 region has 14 residues. This chain's CDR3 is CASSHIGSSYEQYF. The CDR3 bases are TGCGCCAGCAGCCATATTGGGAGCTCCTACGAGCAGTACTTC.

A note on this clonotype: Germline and junction disagree at one end, which may indicate a read error. The J gene is TRBJ2-5, the V gene TRBV12-3 or TRBV12-4; TRBD2 agrees at 9 bases. The CDR3 spans 18 residues. The CDR3 coding sequence is TGTGCCAACAGTTTTAACCCCGGGACTAGCAGATTTTCCGAGACCCAGTACTTC. Translated, it gives CANSFNPGTSRFSETQYF.

The chain uses TRBV30 and TRBJ2-7; D unclear. V lost 0 bases and J 6 bases, leaving 9 bases between the germline ends. The germline V gene has CDR1 GTSNPN and CDR2 SVGIG (reference sequence). The CDR3 length is 12 residues. The CDR3 bases are TGTGCCTGGAGTGTAATAGTGACCGAGCAGTACTTC. Translated, it gives CAWSVIVTEQYF.

This sequence joins TRBV29-1 and TRBJ2-6; 10 bases are a match to TRBD1. Germline trimming cut 6 bases from V and 4 bases from J; bases unmatched to any gene: 6. Germline V gene lookup returns CDR1 SQVTM and CDR2 ANQGSEA. The CDR3 contains 15 residues. The DNA for the CDR3 is TGCAGCGTGGGGGACAGGGGTTCAGGGGCCAACGTCCTGACTTTC. This sequence encodes CSVGDRGSGANVLTF.

This clonotype was counted between two and nine times. The chain couples TRBV20-1 to TRBJ2-3; TRBD2 might be the D (6 bases). The CDR3 sequence is 14 residues long. V was clipped by 3 bases and J by 1 base, with 11 bases between them. CDR1 is DFQATT and CDR2 is SNEGSKA in the germline V gene (reference sequence). The CDR3 DNA reads TGCAGTGCTAGGAGGCGGGATGGCACAGATACGCAGTATTTT. Its protein product is CSARRRDGTDTQYF.

This clonotype has more than one count but fewer than ten. CDR3 sequence reads: CSAREPFPSYNEQFF. The CDR3 DNA sequence: TGCAGTGCTAGAGAGCCGTTCCCATCCTACAATGAGCAGTTCTTC. V gene TRBV20-1 combines with J gene TRBJ2-1; D not certain. Germline V gives CDR1 DFQATT, CDR2 SNEGSKA (reference sequence). V lost 0 bases and J lost 1, with 10 bases in between. This CDR3 region has 15 residues.

In its sample, this clonotype was seen a few times. The V call is TRBV20-1, the J call TRBJ1-1; D uncertain. Germline CDR1 and CDR2: DFQATT and SNEGSKA (reference sequence). Trimming took off 7 bases at V and 0 bases at J, with 9 bases between the two ends. This CDR3 contains 12 residues. The CDR3 region is CSVRVMNTEAFF. The CDR3 DNA is TGCAGTGTGCGAGTCATGAACACTGAAGCTTTCTTT.

This clonotype has just a few counts. The J gene is TRBJ2-1, the V gene TRBV20-1; 8 nucleotides align to TRBD2. The V and J ends lost 3 bases and 4 bases, in that order; junction bases with no gene match: 11. The germline gives CDR1 DFQATT, CDR2 SNEGSKA (reference sequence). The CDR3 spans 16 residues. CDR3 bases: TGCAGTGCTAGGAGTCCGGCGGGAGGACCTTACAATGAGCAGTTCTTC. Encoded protein: CSARSPAGGPYNEQFF.

In this sample, this clonotype turned up a few times. This chain joins TRBV29-1 and TRBJ1-1; D uncertain. The germline V gene has CDR1 SQVTM and CDR2 ANQGSEA. The CDR3 runs 14 residues. Trimming left V 4 bases short and J 5 bases short, with 17 bases between. Here the CDR3 DNA reads TGCAGCGTTGGGAGTAGTCTTAGTCGGACTGAAGCTTTCTTT. Translation gives CSVGSSLSRTEAFF. Full variable domain (outside the CDR3, taken from reference TRBV29-1 and TRBJ1-1): SAVISQKPSRDICQRGTSLTIQCQVDSQVTMMFWYRQQPGQSLTLIATANQGSEATYESGFVIDKFPISRPNLTFSTLTVSNMSPEDSSIYLCSVGSSLSRTEAFFGQGTRLTVV.